The 30 T cell receptor beta chains in this list originate from one sample, sequenced in a study of blood T cell repertoires in COVID-19. Clones were read by immunoSEQ multiplex PCR, and TCRdb kept only the in-frame ones, dropping some. This table has some 80,000 clones, approximately 90% appearing once. Material for sequencing was peripheral blood. Receptors were obtained from a woman of 80 years or more with active or convalescent COVID-19.

The rearrangement joins TRBV7-3 to TRBJ2-2; TRBD2 matches 9 bases. Trimming took 2 bases from V and 4 from J; bases not matched to a gene: 5. Germline V CDR1 and CDR2: SGHTA, FQGTGA. The length of the CDR3 is 16 residues. The CDR3 DNA is TGTGCCAGCAGCTTAGCGGGGGGGCCTGGCACCGGGGAGCTGTTTTTT. Translation: CASSLAGGPGTGELFF.

The V gene is TRBV6-1, the J gene TRBJ1-2, with D possibly matching TRBD1 (5 bases). Trimming stripped 0 bases from V and 8 bases from J, with 13 bases between. CDR1 and CDR2 from the germline V gene are MNHNS and SASEGT. The CDR3 is 14 amino acids. CDR3 nucleotide sequence: TGTGCCAGCAGTGAAGCGTGGCAGGGCAGAGGCTACACCTTC. Translating gives CASSEAWQGRGYTF.

V and J are TRBV7-2 and TRBJ1-1; 8 nucleotides line up with TRBD1. The germline V gene encodes CDR1 SGHTA and CDR2 FQGNSA. The CDR3 is 13 residues long. Trimming cost V 5 bases and J 7 bases; bases outside gene matches: 6. CDR3: CASSPHRGGEAFF. For the CDR3, the DNA is TGTGCCAGCAGCCCTCACAGGGGGGGTGAAGCTTTCTTT.

This clone has only one observation. This chain links TRBV29-1 with TRBJ1-2; 9 bases map to TRBD1. Trimming removed 7 bases from V and 5 bases from J; junction bases left unmatched: 8. The germline V gene has CDR1 SQVTM and CDR2 ANQGSEA. This CDR3 is built from 13 residues. DNA of the CDR3: TGCAGCGACGGACGACAGGGGGGGTATGGCTACACCTTC. It encodes CSDGRQGGYGYTF.

The rearrangement uses TRBV28 and TRBJ2-1, with TRBD1 identical over 7 bases. Germline-derived CDR1 and CDR2 are MDHEN and SYDVKM. The V segment lost 5 bases and the J segment 4 bases; nucleotides outside the gene matches: 8. The CDR3 sequence is 15 residues long. Here the CDR3 DNA reads TGTGCCAGCAGTCCGACAGGGTTTTTGTACAATGAGCAGTTCTTC. Protein: CASSPTGFLYNEQFF.

V usage is TRBV3-1 (or the pseudogene TRBV3-2) and J usage is TRBJ1-1; D possibly corresponds to TRBD1 (5 bases). The V end was cut by 1 base, the J end by 2 bases, with 11 bases between. In germline, CDR1 is LGHDT, CDR2 YNNKEL (reference sequence). This CDR3 comprises 15 residues. CDR3 DNA: TGTGCCAGCAGCCAAGGGACCCAGGGAAACACTGAAGCTTTCTTT. It specifies CASSQGTQGNTEAFF.

The chain carries TRBV3-1 (or the pseudogene TRBV3-2) and TRBJ2-7; weak D call: TRBD1 (5 bases). The V gene lost 0 bases and the J gene lost 3 bases, with 12 bases spanning the gap. Germline loops: CDR1 LGHDT, CDR2 YNNKEL (reference sequence). The CDR3 totals 15 residues. In nucleotides, the CDR3 is TGTGCCAGCAGCCAAGATACCAGGGCCCACTACGAGCAGTACTTC. Translating it yields CASSQDTRAHYEQYF.

For this clone: The junction does not match germline at one end; this may be a read error. The chain recombines TRBV23-1 with TRBJ2-3; TRBD2 agrees at 7 bases. TRBV23-1 is flagged as an ORF with uncertain function. The CDR3 loop spans 17 amino acids. The CDR3 DNA reads as TGCGCCAGCAGCCAATCGGGGGAGGGGAGGCTCACAGATACGCAGTATTTT. Its translation: CASSQSGEGRLTDTQYF.

This chain joins TRBV4-3 and TRBJ2-7, with 9 bases identical to TRBD2. This CDR3 is built from 17 residues. Trimming cost V 0 bases and J 3 bases; bases outside gene matches: 9. The germline V gene has CDR1 LGHNA and CDR2 YSLEER. The CDR3: CASSQDAGGGAFYEQYF. CDR3 nucleotide sequence: TGCGCCAGCAGCCAAGATGCGGGGGGGGGCGCCTTCTACGAGCAGTACTTC.

This chain uses TRBV5-1 with TRBJ2-5; D ambiguous. The CDR3 is 14 residues long. Trimming removed 4 bases from V and 1 base from J, with 11 bases in between. Per germline, CDR1 SGHRS and CDR2 YFSETQ. The CDR3 is CASSPSGLQETQYF. Written as DNA, the CDR3 is TGCGCCAGCAGCCCCAGTGGGCTCCAAGAGACCCAGTACTTC.

J is TRBJ2-3 and V is TRBV19; 9 bases agree with TRBD2. Per germline, CDR1 LNHDA and CDR2 SQIVND (reference sequence). V lost 0 bases to trimming and J lost 4 bases; unmatched junction nucleotides: 14. This CDR3 is built from 19 residues. CDR3 in DNA: TGTGCCAGTAGTATAGATAGCCCGGGACTAGCAGCATCAGCAGATACGCAGTATTTT. Amino acids: CASSIDSPGLAASADTQYF.

V is TRBV11-2 and J is TRBJ2-5; 10 positions agree with TRBD2. From germline, CDR1 is SGHAT and CDR2 FQNNGV. CDR3 length: 15 residues. V was pared by 5 bases and J by 5 bases, with 8 bases of the junction left unmatched. This CDR3 is CASSRTSGRYETQYF. As DNA, the CDR3 is TGTGCCAGCAGCCGGACTAGCGGCAGATATGAGACCCAGTACTTC.

The chain uses TRBV6-5 and TRBJ2-5; TRBD2 matches 8 bases. V dropped 5 bases and J dropped 5; count of bases not matched to a gene: 4. Looked up from germline, CDR1 is MNHEY and CDR2 is SVGAGI. The CDR3 is 13 residues long. The CDR3 nucleotides read TGTGCCAGCAGTAGGACTAGCAGGGAGACCCAGTACTTC. It yields the protein CASSRTSRETQYF.

The J gene is TRBJ2-7, the V gene TRBV5-5; 7 nucleotides match TRBD2. J was trimmed by 3 bases and V by 4 bases; bases with no gene match: 10. This CDR3 region has 15 residues. The germline gives CDR1 SGHKS, CDR2 YYEKEE (reference sequence). The CDR3 DNA is TGTGCCAGCAGCCCCCCGGGACTAACCGACTACGAGCAGTACTTC. The encoded protein is CASSPPGLTDYEQYF.

The chain employs TRBV7-2 and TRBJ2-6; D gene uncertain. Germline lookup yields CDR1 SGHTA and CDR2 FQGNSA. This CDR3 spans 15 amino acids. V was shortened by 5 bases and J by 0 bases, with 8 bases between the two germline ends. The CDR3 nucleotides read TGTGCCAGCAGCCACATAACCTCTGGGGCCAACGTCCTGACTTTC. This codes for CASSHITSGANVLTF. The whole variable domain, filled in from reference TRBV7-2 and TRBJ2-6, reads GAGVSQSPSNKVTEKGKDVELRCDPISGHTALYWYRQSLGQGLEFLIYFQGNSAPDKSGLPSDRFSAERTGGSVSTLTIQRTQQEDSAVYLCASSHITSGANVLTFGAGSRLTVL.

The chain has TRBV30 and TRBJ1-5; 8 bases match TRBD1. This CDR3 is built from 13 residues. Trimming cost V 5 bases and J 4 bases; bases outside gene matches: 4. Germline loops: CDR1 GTSNPN, CDR2 SVGIG (reference sequence). CDR3 residues: CAWADRGNQPQHF. In DNA, the CDR3 is TGTGCCTGGGCCGACAGGGGAAATCAGCCCCAGCATTTT.

This clone was found a few times. The V call is TRBV7-9, the J call TRBJ1-2, with D tentatively TRBD1 (5 bases). Trimming left V 1 base short and J 7 bases short, with 13 bases between. CDR3 length: 14 residues. Germline V gene lookup returns CDR1 SEHNR and CDR2 FQNEAQ (reference sequence). In DNA form, the CDR3 reads TGTGCCAGCAGCTTAGGTTCGACGGGGGGTGGCTACACCTTC. Translating it yields CASSLGSTGGGYTF.

The genes are TRBV28 and TRBJ2-5, with TRBD2 matching over 8 bases. Germline CDR1 reads MDHEN; CDR2 reads SYDVKM. V was clipped by 11 bases and J by 5 bases; unmatched bases: 7. This CDR3 is built from 12 residues. CDR3 loop: CAAGGGAETQYF. CDR3 sequence (DNA): TGTGCCGCCGGGGGGGGCGCGGAGACCCAGTACTTC.

This clone was counted a few times. The rearrangement uses TRBV5-1 and TRBJ2-3, with TRBD2 matching 12 bases. Germline V gene sequence: CDR1 SGHRS, CDR2 YFSETQ. CDR3 length equals 14 residues. V lost 8 bases, J lost 3 bases, and 4 bases stayed unmatched. CDR3 DNA sequence: TGCGCCAGTGTGACTAGCGGGAGAACAGATACGCAGTATTTT. Protein product: CASVTSGRTDTQYF. Combining the CDR3 with reference TRBV5-1 and TRBJ2-3 gives the whole variable domain KAGVTQTPRYLIKTRGQQVTLSCSPISGHRSVSWYQQTPGQGLQFLFEYFSETQRNKGNFPGRFSGRQFSNSRSEMNVSTLELGDSALYLCASVTSGRTDTQYFGPGTRLTVL.

The chain couples TRBV7-2 to TRBJ1-3; D is perhaps TRBD1 (5 bases). From germline, CDR1 is SGHTA and CDR2 FQGNSA. This CDR3 comprises 15 residues. V was clipped by 1 base and J by 7 bases, with 14 bases between them. The CDR3 DNA reads as TGTGCCAGCAGCTTAGTATGGGCAGGGTCGAACACCATATATTTT. It is translated as CASSLVWAGSNTIYF.

The chain recombines TRBV19 with TRBJ2-5, with TRBD2 matching over 7 bases. CDR1 is LNHDA and CDR2 is SQIVND in the germline V gene (reference sequence). The CDR3 totals 13 residues. The trim removed 5 bases at V and 5 bases at J, leaving 5 bases unmatched. The CDR3 loop is CASSGAGAETQYF. The CDR3 DNA reads as TGTGCCAGTAGTGGGGCGGGAGCGGAGACCCAGTACTTC.

This chain links TRBV7-9 with TRBJ2-1, with 8 bases that match TRBD2. V dropped 2 bases and J dropped 6; count of bases not matched to a gene: 6. CDR1 SEHNR and CDR2 FQNEAQ come from the germline V gene (reference sequence). CDR3 length: 15 amino acids. In DNA, the CDR3 is TGTGCCAGCAGCTTACTAGCGGGCGGATCCAATGAGCAGTTCTTC. This translates into CASSLLAGGSNEQFF.

The gene calls are TRBV27 and TRBJ1-6; D is unresolved. Germline CDR1 and CDR2: MNHEY and SMNVEV (reference sequence). The V end lost 6 bases, the J end lost 9 bases, and 15 bases lay between the germline ends. This CDR3 spans 14 amino acids. The CDR3: CASRYETRISPLHF. CDR3 coding DNA: TGTGCCAGCAGATACGAAACCAGAATTTCACCCCTCCACTTT.

The rearrangement uses TRBV4-3 and TRBJ2-6, with a weak D call TRBD1 (5 bases). Germline lookup yields CDR1 LGHNA and CDR2 YSLEER. The CDR3 spans 15 residues. V lost 4 bases, J lost 4 bases, and 11 bases lay in between. The CDR3 region has the DNA TGCGCCAGCAGCCCCCAGACAGCGGGGGCCAACGTCCTGACTTTC. Protein product: CASSPQTAGANVLTF.

V is TRBV18 and J is TRBJ1-2; D is undetermined. V lost 6 bases and J lost 0, with 20 bases in between. This CDR3 contains 17 residues. Germline CDR1 and CDR2: KGHSH and LQKENI. CDR3 DNA sequence: TGTGCCAGCTCTCCAATTTTTAGACGGGAGGCTAACTATGGCTACACCTTC. This gives the protein CASSPIFRREANYGYTF.

V gene TRBV4-1 combines with J gene TRBJ2-1, with D tentatively TRBD2 (6 bases). Per germline, CDR1 MGHRA and CDR2 YSYEKL. V dropped 8 bases and J dropped 4 bases, with 15 bases sitting between them. The CDR3 length is 14 residues. The CDR3 sequence is CASSSGLRYNEQFF. Written as DNA, the CDR3 is TGCGCCAGCTCGTCGGGACTTCGATACAATGAGCAGTTCTTC.

The V call is TRBV28, the J call TRBJ1-2; D unresolved. The CDR3 loop spans 13 amino acids. With 6 bases removed from V and 8 bases from J, the gap between germline ends came to 16 bases. CDR1 is MDHEN and CDR2 is SYDVKM in the germline V gene. The CDR3, as DNA: TGTGCCAGCAGCCCTGGAGCAAGAAGGGGCTACACCTTC. This gives the protein CASSPGARRGYTF.

The chain has TRBV28 and TRBJ1-1; D not resolved. The CDR3 spans 13 residues. Germline V gene data show CDR1 as MDHEN and CDR2 as SYDVKM. Trimming took off 4 bases at V and 10 bases at J, with 16 bases between the two ends. The CDR3 coding sequence is TGTGCCAGCAGTTCGACTCCCCCGGCGGTAGCTTTCTTT. Translated, it gives CASSSTPPAVAFF.

This sequence joins TRBV6-5 and TRBJ1-4; 9 positions match TRBD1. This CDR3 comprises 14 residues. In germline, CDR1 is MNHEY, CDR2 SVGAGI. The J segment lost 5 bases and the V segment lost 8 bases, leaving 6 bases of the junction unmatched. CDR3 nucleotide sequence: TGTGCCAGCCATTTAGACAGGGGGAATGAAAAACTGTTTTTT. As protein: CASHLDRGNEKLFF.

A single count supports this clone. The chain uses TRBV4-1 and TRBJ2-7; 12 nucleotides match TRBD2. Germline V gene lookup returns CDR1 MGHRA and CDR2 YSYEKL. V was pared by 0 bases and J by 4 bases, with 7 bases of the junction left unmatched. This CDR3 is built from 17 residues. CDR3 coding DNA: TGCGCCAGCAGCCAAGATTGGGGGACTAGCGGGCGTTACGAGCAGTACTTC. This codes for CASSQDWGTSGRYEQYF.